This TCR beta chain is drawn from a study of patients and donors after allogeneic stem cell transplantation. V lost 6 bases to trimming and J lost 0 bases, with 12 bases between them. This CDR3 spans 14 amino acids. TCRdb recomputed calls from the RT-PCR reads with MiXCR, one row per CDR3 protein. The top ten hold 25% to 30% of the sample, which has approximately 170,000 distinct CDR3 sequences, about 24% seen once. The chain employs TRBV12-3 or TRBV12-4 and TRBJ2-7; no definite D call. The specimen sequenced was blood, either unsorted or a sorted T cell fraction (not recorded which). This receptor was obtained from a human donor who was either an allogeneic HSCT recipient or a stem cell or donor lymphocyte infusion donor (not recorded which). It is not recorded whose cells these are; they may come from a transplant donor. The CDR3 region has the DNA TGTGCCAGCAGCGAGGACCTTAGCTCCTACGAGCAGTACTTC. Its protein product is CASSEDLSSYEQYF.